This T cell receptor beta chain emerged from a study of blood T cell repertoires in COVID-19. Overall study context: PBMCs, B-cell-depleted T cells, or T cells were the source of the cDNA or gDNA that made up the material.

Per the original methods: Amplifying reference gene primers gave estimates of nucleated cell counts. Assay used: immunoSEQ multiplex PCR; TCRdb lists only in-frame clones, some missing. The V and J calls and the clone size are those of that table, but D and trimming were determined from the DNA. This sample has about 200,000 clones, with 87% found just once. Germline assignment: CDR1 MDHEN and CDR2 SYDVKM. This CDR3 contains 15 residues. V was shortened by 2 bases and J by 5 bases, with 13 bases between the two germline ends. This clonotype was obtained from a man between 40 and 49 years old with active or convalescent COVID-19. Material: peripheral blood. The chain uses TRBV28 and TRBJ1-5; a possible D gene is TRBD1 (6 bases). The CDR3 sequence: CASSLPRGIHQPQHF. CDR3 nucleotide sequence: TGTGCCAGCAGTTTACCCAGGGGTATCCATCAGCCCCAGCATTTT. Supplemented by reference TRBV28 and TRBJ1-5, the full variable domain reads DVKVTQSSRYLVKRTGEKVFLECVQDMDHENMFWYRQDPGLGLRLIYFSYDVKMKEKGDIPEGYSVSREKKERFSLILESASTNQTSMYLCASSLPRGIHQPQHFGDGTRLSIL.